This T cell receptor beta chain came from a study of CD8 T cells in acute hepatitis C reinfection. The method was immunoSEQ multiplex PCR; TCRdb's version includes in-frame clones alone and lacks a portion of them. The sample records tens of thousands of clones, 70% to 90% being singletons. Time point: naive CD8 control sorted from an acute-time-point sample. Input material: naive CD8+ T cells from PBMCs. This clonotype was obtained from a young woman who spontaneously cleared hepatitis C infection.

The CDR3 DNA reads TGCGCCAGCAGCCAAGAAGACACCTATGGCTACACCTTC. It yields the protein CASSQEDTYGYTF. The chain couples TRBV4-1 to TRBJ1-2; unclear D gene. Trimming pared 0 bases from V and 4 bases from J, leaving 6 bases between. The CDR3 has 13 amino acids. CDR1 is MGHRA, CDR2 YSYEKL, per germline.